This is a list of T cell receptor beta chains from one sample in a study of a mutant IDH1 vaccine in newly diagnosed glioma. Their antigen targets remain unknown. TCRdb's table, derived via immunoSEQ multiplex PCR, lists solely in-frame clones and lacks some. The sample has around 50,000 clones, roughly 83% seen once. The sample consisted of PBMCs, taken from a glioma patient whose treatment included an IDH1 peptide vaccine. These receptors originate from a woman younger than 45 with glioma. Some clones in this sample may be carry-over from other donors' samples. Both conserved end residues are part of each CDR3. The order of the fields is J gene, D gene, clone size, V gene, CDR3 protein, CDR3 DNA. The D gene is left open where the match is weak. The size entry is marked missing in some rows and otherwise reads once, few, many or a size class.

>TRBJ2-7|.|.|TRBV15
CATSRDGTVPYEQYF
TGTGCCACCAGCAGAGATGGGACGGTTCCCTACGAGCAGTACTTC
>TRBJ1-1|.|once|TRBV15
CATSRDSTAYTSTEAFF
TGTGCCACCAGCAGAGATTCGACAGCGTATACATCCACTGAAGCTTTCTTT
>TRBJ1-3|.|.|TRBV5-6
CASSSFRFDSGNTIYF
TGTGCCAGCAGCTCTTTTCGTTTTGACTCTGGAAACACCATATATTTT
>TRBJ1-1|.|.|TRBV19
CASRKGNTEAFF
TGTGCCAGTAGGAAAGGGAACACTGAAGCTTTCTTT
>TRBJ2-3|.|.|TRBV4-1
CASSQQDTQYF
TGCGCCAGCAGCCAACAAGATACGCAGTATTTT
>TRBJ2-7|.|.|TRBV28
CASRYQGRTYEQYF
TGTGCCAGCAGGTACCAGGGGCGAACCTACGAGCAGTACTTC
>TRBJ2-7|.|.|TRBV9
CASSENPNGGDYEQYF
TGTGCCAGCAGCGAAAACCCCAACGGTGGGGACTACGAGCAGTACTTC
>TRBJ2-1|TRBD2|.|TRBV7-2
CASDGLAGFDEQFF
TGTGCCAGCGACGGACTAGCGGGTTTTGATGAGCAGTTCTTC
>TRBJ1-4|.|.|TRBV6-6
CASRDSTGEKLFF
TGTGCCAGCAGGGATTCAACGGGTGAAAAACTGTTTTTT
>TRBJ1-4|.|.|TRBV5-6
CASSFQGSEKLFF
TGTGCCAGCAGCTTTCAGGGAAGTGAAAAACTGTTTTTT
>TRBJ2-7|TRBD2|.|TRBV20-1
CSARGGGEQYF
TGCAGTGCTAGAGGGGGGGGTGAGCAGTACTTC
>TRBJ1-2|.|.|TRBV7-6
CASSLAPDRAYGYTF
TGTGCCAGCAGCTTAGCTCCGGACCGGGCCTATGGCTACACCTTC
>TRBJ2-2|.|.|TRBV15
CATSREQGTGELFF
TGTGCCACCAGCAGAGAACAAGGGACCGGGGAGCTGTTTTTT
>TRBJ1-1|.|.|TRBV9
CASSEAMNTEAFF
TGTGCCAGCAGCGAAGCAATGAACACTGAAGCTTTCTTT
>TRBJ1-3|TRBD1|.|TRBV6-1
CASSVGTGQGNTIYF
TGTGCCAGCAGTGTAGGGACAGGGCAAGGAAACACCATATATTTT
>TRBJ2-1|TRBD1|.|TRBV4-1
CASSRTGTGGNEQFF
TGCGCCAGCAGCCGAACCGGGACAGGGGGGAATGAGCAGTTCTTC
>TRBJ2-3|TRBD2|.|TRBV5-1
CASSLGTSSSDTQYF
TGCGCCAGCAGCCTGGGGACTAGCTCCTCAGATACGCAGTATTTT
>TRBJ2-7|.|.|TRBV2
CASLEGADYEQYF
TGTGCCAGTCTCGAAGGGGCCGACTACGAGCAGTACTTC
>TRBJ1-4|TRBD1|.|TRBV4-1
CASSQDKGQSSEKLFF
TGCGCCAGCAGCCAAGATAAGGGACAGTCAAGTGAAAAACTGTTTTTT
>TRBJ2-7|.|.|TRBV7-9
CASSLSARSPYEQYF
TGTGCCAGCAGCCTTTCCGCTAGGTCCCCCTACGAGCAGTACTTC
>TRBJ2-7|TRBD2|.|TRBV28
CASSLAGTTSYEQYF
TGTGCCAGCAGCCTTGCCGGGACTACATCCTACGAGCAGTACTTC
>TRBJ2-1|TRBD1|.|TRBV14
CASSQQGQAGRQFF
TGTGCCAGCAGCCAACAAGGACAGGCGGGTCGGCAGTTCTTC
>TRBJ2-1|.|.|TRBV9
CASSVWDAGNEQFF
TGTGCCAGCAGCGTGTGGGACGCGGGCAATGAGCAGTTCTTC
>TRBJ2-7|.|once|TRBV6-6
CASSYSAGEQYF
TGTGCCAGCAGTTACTCCGCGGGCGAGCAGTACTTC
>TRBJ2-1|.|.|TRBV5-6
CASSLGTVNEQFF
TGTGCCAGCAGCTTGGGGACAGTCAATGAGCAGTTCTTC
>TRBJ2-5|.|.|TRBV30
CAWSVGVTVQETQYF
TGTGCCTGGAGTGTAGGGGTAACGGTCCAAGAGACCCAGTACTTC
>TRBJ2-7|TRBD2|.|TRBV14
CASSHPSGSYEQYF
TGTGCCAGCAGCCATCCTAGCGGGAGCTACGAGCAGTACTTC
>TRBJ2-5|.|once|TRBV7-9
CASSHPQETQYF
TGTGCCAGCAGCCATCCCCAAGAGACCCAGTACTTC
>TRBJ2-7|TRBD1|.|TRBV2
CASTGGSSLGEQYF
TGTGCCAGCACAGGGGGCTCGTCGCTTGGGGAGCAGTACTTC
>TRBJ2-7|TRBD2|.|TRBV5-4
CASSLVKTSGGDEQYF
TGTGCCAGCAGCTTGGTAAAAACTAGCGGGGGCGACGAGCAGTACTTC
>TRBJ1-1|.|.|TRBV5-4
CASSLEYGTEAFF
TGTGCCAGCAGCTTGGAGTACGGCACTGAAGCTTTCTTT
>TRBJ2-7|.|once|TRBV5-4
CASSLGGNNEQYF
TGTGCCAGCAGCTTGGGGGGTAACAACGAGCAGTACTTC
>TRBJ2-7|.|few|TRBV29-1
CSAPWFGTGFYEQYF
TGCAGCGCCCCTTGGTTCGGGACGGGGTTTTACGAGCAGTACTTC
>TRBJ2-2|TRBD2|.|TRBV10-2
CASRGPGLAGVGELFF
TGCGCCAGCAGAGGCCCAGGACTAGCGGGAGTAGGGGAGCTGTTTTTT
>TRBJ1-3|TRBD1|.|TRBV6-6
CASRPDRGGNTIYF
TGTGCCAGCAGGCCGGACAGGGGCGGAAACACCATATATTTT
>TRBJ2-5|.|.|TRBV6-6
CASRNYGRGETQYF
TGTGCCAGCAGAAACTACGGTAGGGGAGAGACCCAGTACTTC
>TRBJ1-2|.|.|TRBV29-1
CSVSGGESYGYTF
TGCAGCGTTTCGGGGGGAGAAAGCTATGGCTACACCTTC
>TRBJ1-1|.|once|TRBV7-9
CASSLKGGTEAFF
TGTGCCAGCAGCTTAAAGGGGGGAACTGAAGCTTTCTTT
>TRBJ2-1|.|.|TRBV9
CASSVEGYNEQFF
TGTGCCAGCAGCGTTGAGGGCTACAATGAGCAGTTCTTC
>TRBJ1-1|.|.|TRBV30
CASSYTEAFF
TGTGCCTCCTCGTACACTGAAGCTTTCTTT
>TRBJ2-5|.|.|TRBV7-9
CASSFGVRPETQYF
TGTGCCAGCAGCTTCGGGGTTCGCCCAGAGACCCAGTACTTC
>TRBJ1-1|.|.|TRBV27
CASTSGRVNTEAFF
TGTGCCAGCACCTCGGGACGGGTGAACACTGAAGCTTTCTTT
>TRBJ1-5|.|.|TRBV5-5
CASSHLPGGRNQPQHF
TGTGCCAGCAGCCATCTTCCGGGGGGAAGGAATCAGCCCCAGCATTTT
>TRBJ1-4|TRBD1|.|TRBV7-8
CASSSYRGGREKLFF
TGTGCCAGCAGCTCCTACAGGGGTGGGCGCGAAAAACTGTTTTTT
>TRBJ2-7|TRBD1|.|TRBV7-2
CASSSTGEMGEQYF
TGTGCCAGCAGCTCGACAGGGGAAATGGGAGAGCAGTACTTC
>TRBJ1-1|.|.|TRBV19
CASSIDLRAVNTEAFF
TGTGCCAGTAGTATAGATTTGAGGGCAGTGAACACTGAAGCTTTCTTT
>TRBJ2-2|TRBD2|.|TRBV4-2
CASSQVGGRASTGELFF
TGTGCCAGCAGCCAAGTAGGCGGGAGGGCTTCCACCGGGGAGCTGTTTTTT
>TRBJ2-5|TRBD2|.|TRBV10-2
CASSPLAGAVATQYF
TGCGCCAGCAGTCCCCTAGCGGGAGCCGTGGCGACCCAGTACTTC
>TRBJ2-5|TRBD2|.|TRBV27
CASSPLAAQETQYF
TGTGCCAGCAGCCCCCTAGCGGCCCAAGAGACCCAGTACTTC
>TRBJ2-7|TRBD2|few|TRBV5-5
CASSLEGGRAAYEQYF
TGTGCCAGCAGCTTGGAAGGCGGGAGGGCCGCCTACGAGCAGTACTTC
>TRBJ1-5|TRBD1|.|TRBV27
CASSLGTGGASGNQPQHF
TGTGCCAGCAGTTTAGGGACAGGGGGCGCTAGTGGCAATCAGCCCCAGCATTTT
>TRBJ2-5|.|.|TRBV7-2
CASSLSRSQETQYF
TGTGCCAGCAGCTTATCCCGAAGTCAAGAGACCCAGTACTTC
>TRBJ2-7|.|.|TRBV6-5
CASSIRDGTYEQYF
TGTGCCAGCAGCATCCGGGACGGGACCTACGAGCAGTACTTC
>TRBJ1-5|.|.|TRBV4-1
CASSQVRGPNQPQHF
TGCGCCAGCAGCCAAGTACGGGGGCCCAATCAGCCCCAGCATTTT
>TRBJ1-1|.|.|TRBV7-8
CASSFGTGDTEAFF
TGTGCCAGCAGCTTTGGGACGGGGGACACTGAAGCTTTCTTT
>TRBJ2-7|.|.|TRBV14
CASSQVLVYEQYF
TGTGCCAGCAGCCAAGTACTAGTCTACGAGCAGTACTTC